This is a list of T cell receptor beta chains from one sample in a study of human CD4 T cells and Enterobacteriaceae. TCRdb's copy holds only in-frame clones and misses some; the assay was immunoSEQ multiplex PCR. The table lists around 26,000 clones, around 80% of them singletons. What was sequenced was memory CD4+ T cells from blood. These receptors originate from a human donor in good health. CDR3s include the opening cysteine and the closing phenylalanine or tryptophan. A D gene is named only where the DNA matches it firmly. Some rows have no size entry. The others give once, few or many, or a class for an expanded clone.

len	v_gene	abundance	d_gene	j_gene	CDR3nt	CDR3aa
16	TRBV9	-	TRBD2	TRBJ2-1	TGTGCCAGCAGCCGTAGGGTTAGCGGGGGATACAATGAGCAGTTCTTC	CASSRRVSGGYNEQFF
13	TRBV30	-	TRBD2	TRBJ2-5	TGTGCCTGGAGTGGGACTAGGCAAGAGACCCAGTACTTC	CAWSGTRQETQYF
14	TRBV18	-	-	TRBJ2-7	TGTGCCAGCTGCCGGGACAAGGTCTCCTACGAGCAGTACTTC	CASCRDKVSYEQYF
16	TRBV6-1	-	TRBD1	TRBJ1-2	TGTGCCAGCAGTGCCGGGACAGGGATTTATACCTATGGCTACACCTTC	CASSAGTGIYTYGYTF
17	TRBV6-4	-	-	TRBJ2-6	TGTGCCAGCAGTAAACAGGGACTTAACGCTGGGGCCAACGTCCTGACTTTC	CASSKQGLNAGANVLTF
17	TRBV5-1	few	-	TRBJ2-7	TGCGCCAGCAGCCCCGGGACTCTACTTTCGAGCTCCTACGAGCAGTACTTC	CASSPGTLLSSSYEQYF
13	TRBV5-6	-	-	TRBJ1-4	TGTGCCAGCAGGAGACAGGAGAATGAAAAACTGTTTTTT	CASRRQENEKLFF
13	TRBV25-1	-	-	TRBJ2-1	TGTGCCAGCAGTGAACGACTAAACAATGAGCAGTTCTTC	CASSERLNNEQFF
15	TRBV7-9	medium-sized	TRBD1	TRBJ1-3	TGTGCCAGCAGCAAACAGGGGGCCTCTGGAAACACCATATATTTT	CASSKQGASGNTIYF
14	TRBV11-2	-	TRBD1	TRBJ1-2	TGTGCCAGCAGCTCGGGAGGGACAGGGAAAGGCTACACCTTC	CASSSGGTGKGYTF
16	TRBV11-2	few	TRBD1	TRBJ2-7	TGTGCCAGCAGCTCTTACCCGACAGGGTTGAACTACGAGCAGTACTTC	CASSSYPTGLNYEQYF
14	TRBV19	-	TRBD2	TRBJ2-5	TGTGCCAGTAGTATGGGGACTAGTCCCGAGACCCAGTACTTC	CASSMGTSPETQYF
11	TRBV7-8	once	-	TRBJ2-7	TGTGCCAGCAGCTTAAGAGGCGAGCAGTACTTC	CASSLRGEQYF
16	TRBV5-4	-	TRBD1	TRBJ2-5	TGTGCCAGCAGCAAAACAGGGGGCGGACTCCAAGAGACCCAGTACTTC	CASSKTGGGLQETQYF
16	TRBV6-1	-	TRBD1	TRBJ1-5	TGTGCCAGCAGTGAGTCCCCACAGGGGAAAAATCAGCCCCAGCATTTT	CASSESPQGKNQPQHF
14	TRBV13	-	TRBD1	TRBJ2-2	TGTGCCAGCAGCAACCGACAGGGGGTTGGGGAGCTGTTTTTT	CASSNRQGVGELFF
14	TRBV30	-	TRBD2	TRBJ2-1	TGTGCCTGGAGAATAGCGGGAGTCGGCAATGAGCAGTTCTTC	CAWRIAGVGNEQFF
16	TRBV28	-	-	TRBJ2-4	TGTGCCAGCAGTCCCGCCCTAGGGGGAGCCAAAAACATTCAGTACTTC	CASSPALGGAKNIQYF
16	TRBV6-1	-	-	TRBJ2-1	TGTGCCAGCAGTGAACTTGGCGGGGCTACCCCGAGTGAGCAGTTCTTC	CASSELGGATPSEQFF
11	TRBV2	-	-	TRBJ2-1	TGTGCCAGCAGGTTCGGGGCTGAGCAGTTCTTC	CASRFGAEQFF
11	TRBV11-1	few	-	TRBJ2-3	TGTGCCAGCAGATTCACAGATACGCAGTATTTT	CASRFTDTQYF
17	TRBV4-1	-	TRBD2	TRBJ2-5	TGCGCCAGCAGCCTAACGCTAGCGGGAGGGCCACAAGAGACCCAGTACTTC	CASSLTLAGGPQETQYF
18	TRBV4-1	once	TRBD1	TRBJ1-5	TGCGCCAGCAGCCAAGAAGGACAGGGGAGGGGTAGCAATCAGCCCCAGCATTTT	CASSQEGQGRGSNQPQHF
16	TRBV5-4	-	-	TRBJ2-6	TGTGCCAGCAGCTTGGACTTGATCTCTGGGGCCAACGTCCTGACTTTC	CASSLDLISGANVLTF
15	TRBV19	-	-	TRBJ1-2	TGTGCCAGTAATTCCCTCCTCGCGAGCAACTATGGCTACACCTTC	CASNSLLASNYGYTF
18	TRBV4-1	few	-	TRBJ2-1	TGCGCCAGCAGCCAAGATGTGCAGGACTCGAGCTCCTACAATGAGCAGTTCTTC	CASSQDVQDSSSYNEQFF
16	TRBV23-1	-	-	TRBJ2-5	TGCGCCAGCAGTCAATCCTCTAGCGCGAGGCAAGAGACCCAGTACTTC	CASSQSSSARQETQYF
15	TRBV7-2	-	-	TRBJ1-5	TGTGCCAGCAGCCCGTCCGGACCTCTCAATCAGCCCCAGCATTTT	CASSPSGPLNQPQHF
16	TRBV30	-	-	TRBJ1-4	TGTGCCTGGAGGGAACAATGGGGGAGCTCTAATGAAAAACTGTTTTTT	CAWREQWGSSNEKLFF
14	TRBV2	-	TRBD2	TRBJ2-1	TGTGCCAGCAATGCCGGGACTAGCAGGAACGAGCAGTTCTTC	CASNAGTSRNEQFF
12	TRBV7-9	-	-	TRBJ2-7	TGTGCCAGCAGTCAATCCGGAAACGAGCAGTACTTC	CASSQSGNEQYF
17	TRBV14	-	-	TRBJ2-4	TGTGCCAGCAGCCAAGTAACTGGCGTCGGGGCCAAAAACATTCAGTACTTC	CASSQVTGVGAKNIQYF
13	TRBV5-1	few	-	TRBJ1-1	TGCGCCAGCAGCCTCGGGGTTGTCACTGAAGCTTTCTTT	CASSLGVVTEAFF
14	TRBV29-1	-	-	TRBJ2-7	TGCAGCGCCATGGAGCGGCCCTCCTCCTACGAGCAGTACTTC	CSAMERPSSYEQYF
14	TRBV5-1	-	TRBD2	TRBJ2-1	TGCGCCAGCAGCTTGGAGACCACTAGCGGGGCGCAGTTCTTC	CASSLETTSGAQFF
14	TRBV5-1	-	-	TRBJ1-1	TGCGCCAGCAGCTTGGGGACAGTCAACACTGAAGCTTTCTTT	CASSLGTVNTEAFF
16	TRBV7-6	-	TRBD1	TRBJ2-7	TGTGCCAGCAGCTTAGAACCCGGACAGGGCTCCTACGAGCAGTACTTC	CASSLEPGQGSYEQYF
16	TRBV13	-	TRBD1	TRBJ1-1	TGTGCCAGCAGGGAGGACAGGGGATCCTTCCACACTGAAGCTTTCTTT	CASREDRGSFHTEAFF
14	TRBV19	-	-	TRBJ2-5	TGTGCCACCCGGGGGGCTAGGGGAGGAGAGACCCAGTACTTC	CATRGARGGETQYF
18	TRBV10-1	-	TRBD1	TRBJ2-5	TGCGCCCTACCCGCGGCGCAGGGGGAAATCTGGTTGGAGGAGACCCAGTACTTC	CALPAAQGEIWLEETQYF
15	TRBV5-8	-	-	TRBJ1-3	TGTGCCAGCAGCCCCATGATCAGGGTTGGAAACACCATATATTTT	CASSPMIRVGNTIYF
16	TRBV7-2	-	-	TRBJ1-6	TGTGCCAGCAGCCCAATGAGATCAAGGACTAATTCACCCCTCCACTTT	CASSPMRSRTNSPLHF
13	TRBV28	-	TRBD1	TRBJ2-3	TGTGCCAGCAGCGCTCCCCCGGGACAGGCCGGGTATTTT	CASSAPPGQAGYF
17	TRBV5-1	-	-	TRBJ1-2	TGCGCCAGCAGCTTCCCAGAACCAAGCAAAGCTAACTATGGCTACACCTTC	CASSFPEPSKANYGYTF
15	TRBV19	-	-	TRBJ2-5	TGTGCCAGTAGCAGAGCCGGGACTCTTCAAGAGACCCAGTACTTC	CASSRAGTLQETQYF